What follows is one T cell receptor beta chain and its context. Its antigen is undetermined. Given a much more abundant clone one base away, this may be a read error. This sample is drawn from a study of read filtering for tumor transcriptome and immune sequencing. Study-wide results and caveats: The sorted CD138-negative fraction was a mixed bone marrow immune population, not purified T cells.

The library was built from approximately 400 ng RNA with molecular barcoded adaptors for alpha/delta and beta/gamma chains. TCRdb re-derived calls from the reads in MiXCR, one entry per CDR3 protein. The sample lists about 58,000 distinct CDR3 sequences, over 9% occurring once. The germline V gene encodes CDR1 MNHEY and CDR2 SVGAGI. The CDR3 is 16 amino acids. The V end lost 5 bases, the J end lost 6 bases, and 19 bases lay between the germline ends. At the time of active disease, bone marrow was collected from every patient. This TCR came from a donor older than 35 with multiple myeloma. Sequencing was done on a sample of a population of CD138-negative cells sorted from bone marrow. The gene calls are TRBV6-5 and TRBJ2-2; the D gene could be TRBD1 or TRBD2 (6 bases each). The DNA for the CDR3 is TGTGCCAGCAGTCCGGGGGCAGGGTCTTGGGCCGGGGAGCTGTTTTTT. This codes for CASSPGAGSWAGELFF.